Presented here are 25 T cell receptor beta chains from one specimen sequenced in a study of OX40 agonist ivuxolimab in advanced cancers. The table came from immunoSEQ multiplex PCR; TCRdb's copy has only in-frame clones and leaves some out. The sample lists 85,000 to 130,000 clones, about nine tenths seen once, with about 0.31% in the top ten. The sequencing here drew on CD4+ or CD8+ T cells sorted from blood, taken in a trial of the OX40 agonist ivuxolimab. The receptor set was obtained from an adult with an advanced solid tumor such as melanoma, head and neck, liver or kidney cancer.

This clone was observed a few times. This sequence joins TRBV5-1 and TRBJ1-1; D might be TRBD1 (6 bases). Germline V gene lookup returns CDR1 SGHRS and CDR2 YFSETQ. V lost 0 bases to trimming and J lost 4 bases, with 16 bases between them. There are 16 residues in the CDR3. In DNA, the CDR3 is TGCGCCAGCAGCTTGGCCGCGGGGGCCCGGGGCACTGAAGCTTTCTTT. Its protein is CASSLAAGARGTEAFF. Drawing the rest from reference TRBV5-1 and TRBJ1-1, the complete variable domain is KAGVTQTPRYLIKTRGQQVTLSCSPISGHRSVSWYQQTPGQGLQFLFEYFSETQRNKGNFPGRFSGRQFSNSRSEMNVSTLELGDSALYLCASSLAAGARGTEAFFGQGTRLTVV.

The chain is built from TRBV5-4 and TRBJ2-5; TRBD1 matches 9 bases. The germline gives CDR1 SGHNT, CDR2 YYREEE (reference sequence). This CDR3 has 14 amino acids. With V trimmed by 4 bases and J by 4 bases, 5 bases remained unmatched. The CDR3 nucleotides are TGTGCCAGCAGCGGCCGGGACAGGGTAGAGACCCAGTACTTC. Residues: CASSGRDRVETQYF. The variable domain in full, with the rest retrieved from reference TRBV5-4 and TRBJ2-5, is ETGVTQSPTHLIKTRGQQVTLRCSSQSGHNTVSWYQQALGQGPQFIFQYYREEENGRGNFPPRFSGLQFPNYSSELNVNALELDDSALYLCASSGRDRVETQYFGPGTRLLVL.

The chain links TRBV7-2 to TRBJ2-7, with D possibly TRBD2 on 6 matching bases. The V gene's germline CDR1 is SGHTA and CDR2 FQGNSA. V lost 0 bases and J lost 1, with 7 bases in between. The CDR3 is 14 amino acids. CDR3 protein: CASSLARGSYEQYF. In DNA, the CDR3 is TGTGCCAGCAGCTTAGCGCGGGGTTCCTACGAGCAGTACTTC.

V usage is TRBV9 and J usage is TRBJ2-3; D is perhaps TRBD1 or TRBD2 (5 bases each). This CDR3 comprises 16 residues. Germline lookup yields CDR1 SGDLS and CDR2 YYNGEE. Trimming removed 3 bases at V and 2 bases at J, with 16 bases between. The CDR3 region is CASSDGARDVTDTQYF. For the CDR3, the DNA is TGTGCCAGCAGCGACGGGGCCCGCGATGTCACAGATACGCAGTATTTT.

The rearrangement uses TRBV6-1 and TRBJ1-1; 7 bases fit TRBD1. Germline CDR1 reads MNHNS; CDR2 reads SASEGT. The length of the CDR3 is 13 residues. The junction had 6 bases not matched to a gene; V was cut back by 7 bases and J by 4 bases. The CDR3, as DNA: TGTGCCAGCAAACCGACAGGGCGCACTGAAGCTTTCTTT. This sequence encodes CASKPTGRTEAFF.

A single count supports this clone. The V call is TRBV5-5, the J call TRBJ1-3, with TRBD1 matching 10 bases. The germline V gene has CDR1 SGHKS and CDR2 YYEKEE (reference sequence). This CDR3 is built from 16 residues. The ends lost 4 bases at V and 9 bases at J; junction bases unmatched: 13. CDR3 nucleotides: TGTGCCAGCAGCAGATTGACAGGGGGCGGCGGTGGCACCATATATTTT. This gives the protein CASSRLTGGGGGTIYF.

J is TRBJ1-3 and V is TRBV19; no reliable D call. The V gene lost 2 bases and the J gene lost 0 bases, with 11 bases spanning the gap. Germline CDR1 is LNHDA and CDR2 is SQIVND (reference sequence). The CDR3 runs to 16 residues. As DNA, the CDR3 is TGTGCCAGTAGTATAATCGGCAGCTACTCTGGAAACACCATATATTTT. Translated: CASSIIGSYSGNTIYF.

The chain joins TRBV28 to TRBJ2-2; 11 bases fit TRBD2. The CDR3 consists of 14 residues. Germline-derived CDR1 and CDR2 are MDHEN and SYDVKM. With 8 bases clipped from V and 7 bases from J, the junction kept 6 bases outside the gene matches. CDR3 region: CASFTSGSGGELFF. As DNA, the CDR3 is TGTGCCAGCTTTACTAGCGGGAGCGGCGGGGAGCTGTTTTTT.

The V gene is TRBV6-6, the J gene TRBJ2-7, with 7 nucleotides matching TRBD1. Unmatched junction bases numbered 16, after V lost 5 bases and J lost 6 bases. Germline CDR1 reads MNHNY; CDR2 reads SVGAGI (reference sequence). This CDR3 region has 16 residues. CDR3 nucleotides: TGTGCCAGCAGTACCTCACAGGGGCTAACTTTGGGCGAGCAGTACTTC. The encoded protein is CASSTSQGLTLGEQYF.

The rearrangement links TRBV11-3 to TRBJ2-5; 8 bases align to TRBD1. CDR3 size: 15 residues. The germline CDR1 and CDR2 sequences are SGHNT and YENEEA. Trimming removed 1 base from V and 1 base from J; junction bases left unmatched: 2. CDR3 loop: CASSLGQGPQETQYF. The DNA of the CDR3 is TGTGCCAGCAGCTTAGGACAGGGGCCCCAAGAGACCCAGTACTTC.

The genes are TRBV9 and TRBJ2-1; D is perhaps TRBD1 (7 bases). Germline CDR1 and CDR2: SGDLS and YYNGEE. This CDR3 has 15 residues. The V end lost 4 bases, the J end lost 4 bases, and 15 bases lay between the germline ends. The chain's CDR3 is CASSLEGQSYNEQFF. CDR3 DNA sequence: TGTGCCAGCAGCCTGGAGGGACAGAGTTACAATGAGCAGTTCTTC.

This chain connects TRBV12-5 to TRBJ2-7; TRBD1 matches at 7 bases. V gave up 1 base and J gave up 11 bases; unmatched junction bases: 5. The CDR3 contains 12 residues. In germline, CDR1 is LGHNT, CDR2 FRNRAP. Here the CDR3 reads CASGLEDRVEYF. CDR3 sequence (DNA): TGTGCTAGTGGTTTGGAAGACAGGGTTGAGTACTTC.

This rearrangement joins TRBV6-5 to TRBJ2-3, with 8 bases aligning to TRBD2. The CDR3 covers 15 residues. Per the germline V gene, CDR1 is MNHEY and CDR2 is SVGAGI. V was pared by 3 bases and J by 14 bases, with 16 bases of the junction left unmatched. The CDR3 protein is CASSYPRPTSGGPYF. CDR3 in DNA: TGTGCCAGCAGTTATCCGAGACCCACTAGCGGCGGGCCGTATTTT.

The chain carries TRBV19 and TRBJ2-7; a possible D gene is TRBD1 (5 bases). CDR1 is LNHDA and CDR2 is SQIVND in the germline V gene (reference sequence). The CDR3 extends over 15 amino acids. Trimming removed 6 bases at V and 4 bases at J, with 19 bases between. This CDR3 reads CASSPSPQGVYEQYF. The DNA of the CDR3 is TGTGCCAGTAGCCCGAGCCCCCAGGGCGTATACGAGCAGTACTTC.

This clone was counted once. The CDR3 sequence: CASSYGLASDTQYF. The CDR3 region has the DNA TGTGCCAGCAGCTACGGACTAGCATCGGATACGCAGTATTTT. The chain has TRBV7-6 and TRBJ2-3, with 8 bases that match TRBD2. This CDR3 spans 14 amino acids. Trimming cost V 4 bases and J 6 bases; bases outside gene matches: 6. In germline, CDR1 is SGHVS, CDR2 FNYEAQ.

The rearrangement links TRBV5-4 to TRBJ2-2; the D gene is possibly TRBD2 (5 bases). Deletions cut 4 bases from V and 7 bases from J, with 11 bases between. The germline V gene encodes CDR1 SGHNT and CDR2 YYREEE (reference sequence). The CDR3 is made up of 13 amino acids. CDR3 protein: CASSVGLGGELFF. The CDR3 nucleotides are TGTGCCAGCAGCGTTGGACTTGGCGGGGAGCTGTTTTTT.

This chain joins TRBV21-1 and TRBJ1-5. TRBV21-1 is a known pseudogene. This CDR3 region has 15 residues. CDR3 sequence reads: CASSKGRGGNQPQHF. CDR3 nucleotide sequence: TGTGCCAGCAGCAAAGGTCGGGGGGGCAATCAGCCCCAGCATTTT.

This chain connects TRBV28 to TRBJ1-2, with 8 bases that match TRBD1. J gave up 4 bases and V 6 bases, and 7 bases lay outside the gene matches. The germline V gene encodes CDR1 MDHEN and CDR2 SYDVKM. CDR3 size: 14 residues. For the CDR3, the DNA is TGTGCCAGCAGACCAGGGGGCGCCGGCTATGGCTACACCTTC. It yields the protein CASRPGGAGYGYTF.

The chain couples TRBV11-2 to TRBJ1-1; 7 bases fit TRBD1. The CDR3 consists of 15 residues. Trimming cost V 3 bases and J 6 bases; bases outside gene matches: 10. Germline assignment: CDR1 SGHAT and CDR2 FQNNGV. The CDR3 sequence is CASSLNQGVVAEAFF. The CDR3 region has the DNA TGTGCCAGCAGCTTGAACCAGGGGGTAGTCGCTGAAGCTTTCTTT.

This clone was detected a few times. V gene TRBV4-1 combines with J gene TRBJ1-5; no reliable D call. CDR1 and CDR2 from the germline V gene are MGHRA and YSYEKL. V was clipped by 0 bases and J by 2 bases, with 5 bases between them. The CDR3 runs to 14 residues. The DNA of the CDR3 is TGCGCCAGCAGCCAAGATCAAGGCAATCAGCCCCAGCATTTT. It is translated as CASSQDQGNQPQHF.

J is TRBJ2-1 and V is TRBV11-2; 9 bases are a match to TRBD2. The germline gives CDR1 SGHAT, CDR2 FQNNGV. This CDR3 has 14 residues. The V gene end was trimmed by 5 bases and the J gene end by 4 bases; junction bases not matched to a gene: 3. The CDR3 here is CASSPAGGYNEQFF. The DNA for the CDR3 is TGTGCCAGCAGCCCGGCGGGGGGGTACAATGAGCAGTTCTTC.

The chain has TRBV5-6 and TRBJ2-2; the match to TRBD2 covers 9 bases. There are 18 residues in the CDR3. Trimming removed 0 bases from V and 6 bases from J; junction bases left unmatched: 12. Germline-derived CDR1 and CDR2 are SGHDT and YYEEEE. CDR3 DNA: TGTGCCAGCAGCTTGGCCGGTATTCTAGCGGGACGGCCCGGGGAGCTGTTTTTT. Protein product: CASSLAGILAGRPGELFF.

This clone was recorded once. The chain combines TRBV29-1 with TRBJ2-5, with 8 bases fitting TRBD1. The J call may be faulty, since TRBJ2-7 better matches the DNA end. The germline CDR1 and CDR2 sequences are SQVTM and ANQGSEA. This CDR3 has 14 amino acids. The CDR3, as DNA: TGCAGCGTTGAGGACAGGGCGTCCTCCTACGAGCAGTACTTC. Its translation is CSVEDRASSYEQYF.

J is TRBJ1-3 and V is TRBV28; D is ambiguous. This CDR3 region has 15 residues. Germline assignment: CDR1 MDHEN and CDR2 SYDVKM. The V end lost 5 bases, the J end lost 4 bases, and 15 bases lay between the germline ends. The CDR3 DNA reads TGTGCCAGCAGTGCCCACCACACACAGGGAAACACCATATATTTT. This encodes CASSAHHTQGNTIYF.

This sequence joins TRBV7-2 and TRBJ2-4; 8 bases fit TRBD1. The J segment lost 8 bases and the V segment lost 4 bases, leaving 4 bases of the junction unmatched. CDR1 is SGHTA and CDR2 is FQGNSA in the germline V gene. This CDR3 comprises 13 residues. CDR3 bases: TGTGCCAGCAGCTCCGGACAGGGAGACATTCAGTACTTC. This translates into CASSSGQGDIQYF.